A single sample is the source of the 18 T cell receptor beta chains below, sequenced in a study of a mutant IDH1 vaccine in newly diagnosed glioma. Libraries were prepared by immunoSEQ multiplex PCR; TCRdb keeps only in-frame clonotypes and omits some of them. The profile shows tens of thousands of clones, roughly nine tenths of them singletons. Time point in this sample: week 35, safety follow-up. It was 300 ug of mutant IDH1 20-mer peptide that made up each vaccine dose, given with topical imiquimod. Antigens of these TCRs are unknown. This specimen consisted of PBMCs, obtained from a glioma patient whose treatment included an IDH1 peptide vaccine. These TCRs come from a middle-aged man with glioma.

This clone was seen only a few times. This chain links TRBV10-3 with TRBJ2-3; a possible D gene is TRBD1 (6 bases). The V and J ends lost 10 bases and 0 bases respectively, with 14 bases between them. CDR1 and CDR2 from the germline V gene are ENHRY and SYGVKD. The CDR3 has 14 amino acids. The CDR3 is CATNRDTSTDTQYF. The CDR3 nucleotides are TGTGCCACAAACCGGGACACGAGCACAGATACGCAGTATTTT.

The gene calls are TRBV5-4 and TRBJ2-7; 7 bases fit TRBD1. The V gene's germline CDR1 is SGHNT and CDR2 YYREEE (reference sequence). The ends lost 2 bases at V and 3 bases at J; junction bases unmatched: 2. The CDR3 sequence is 13 residues long. The CDR3 loop reads CASSFGQDYEQYF. The CDR3 nucleotides read TGTGCCAGCAGCTTTGGACAGGACTACGAGCAGTACTTC.

The V and J genes are TRBV13 and TRBJ2-5; the match to TRBD2 covers 15 bases. Germline trimming cut 6 bases from V and 5 bases from J; bases unmatched to any gene: 10. This CDR3 comprises 17 residues. In germline, CDR1 is PRHDT, CDR2 FYEKMQ (reference sequence). CDR3 nucleotide sequence: TGTGCCAGCAGTCCCCCGGGACTAGCGGGAGGCGGCGAGACCCAGTACTTC. Its protein is CASSPPGLAGGGETQYF.

This rearrangement joins TRBV14 to TRBJ2-7, with 7 bases identical to TRBD2. From germline, CDR1 is SGHDN and CDR2 FVKESK. The CDR3 runs 14 residues. V gave up 2 bases and J gave up 4 bases; unmatched junction bases: 5. The CDR3 loop reads CASSQIGLGYEQYF. The CDR3 DNA is TGTGCCAGCAGCCAAATCGGACTAGGATACGAGCAGTACTTC.

In its sample, this clone was seen a few times. The rearrangement joins TRBV6-6 to TRBJ2-5; 7 positions agree with TRBD2. Germline loops: CDR1 MNHNY, CDR2 SVGAGI (reference sequence). The CDR3 has 13 residues. V trimming: 2 bases; J trimming: 3 bases; junction bases outside the gene matches: 0. DNA for the CDR3: TGTGCCAGCAGTTACGGGGGGGAAGAGACCCAGTACTTC. It is translated as CASSYGGEETQYF.

In nucleotides, the CDR3 is TGCAGTGCCATCGACGGTGAAAAACTGTTTTTT. Translating it yields CSAIDGEKLFF. The chain is built from TRBV20-1 and TRBJ1-4; no clear D gene. V was clipped by 6 bases and J by 7 bases, with 9 bases between them. Per the germline V gene, CDR1 is DFQATT and CDR2 is SNEGSKA (reference sequence). The CDR3 spans 11 residues.

The chain links TRBV7-8 to TRBJ2-2, with 9 bases that match TRBD2. The CDR3 is 14 residues long. Looked up from germline, CDR1 is SGHVS and CDR2 is FQNEAQ. After removal of 8 bases from V and 3 bases from J, the junction contained 4 bases not matched to a gene. The CDR3 sequence: CASLGLAHTGELFF. The CDR3 DNA reads TGTGCCAGCCTGGGACTAGCTCACACCGGGGAGCTGTTTTTT.

This chain links TRBV5-1 with TRBJ2-7; D is unresolved. With 1 base removed from V and 3 bases from J, the gap between germline ends came to 11 bases. The CDR3 loop spans 14 amino acids. The germline CDR1 and CDR2 sequences are SGHRS and YFSETQ. CDR3 region: CASSLTGYSYEQYF. CDR3 sequence (DNA): TGCGCCAGCAGCTTGACCGGGTATAGCTACGAGCAGTACTTC.

This chain uses TRBV7-8 with TRBJ2-7; no definite D call. Germline assignment: CDR1 SGHVS and CDR2 FQNEAQ. This CDR3 has 13 residues. Trimming took 10 bases from V and 1 from J, leaving 14 bases between them. DNA of the CDR3: TGTGCCACCGTTCCAGGATGGTCCTACGAGCAGTACTTC. This gives the protein CATVPGWSYEQYF.

The chain uses TRBV4-3 and TRBJ2-6; D gene unclear. The V end was cut by 4 bases, the J end by 3 bases, with 13 bases between. The germline V gene encodes CDR1 LGHNA and CDR2 YSLEER. There are 16 residues in the CDR3. CDR3 residues: CASSRSWVFGANVLTF. In nucleotides, the CDR3 is TGCGCCAGCAGCCGGTCCTGGGTCTTTGGGGCCAACGTCCTGACTTTC.

The chain links TRBV11-2 to TRBJ1-1, with D perhaps matching TRBD1 (6 bases). V was trimmed by 6 bases and J by 4 bases, leaving 21 bases between them. The CDR3 runs to 16 residues. Germline V CDR1 and CDR2: SGHAT, FQNNGV. The CDR3 sequence is CASSPTLWGAGTEAFF. The CDR3 coding sequence is TGTGCCAGCAGTCCTACATTGTGGGGGGCAGGCACTGAAGCTTTCTTT.

This sequence joins TRBV7-8 and TRBJ1-5; D is unresolved. With 3 bases removed from V and 0 bases from J, the gap between germline ends came to 12 bases. The CDR3 loop spans 16 amino acids. Germline V gene lookup returns CDR1 SGHVS and CDR2 FQNEAQ. The CDR3: CASSFSGKASNQPQHF. DNA of the CDR3: TGTGCCAGCAGCTTTTCGGGGAAGGCTAGCAATCAGCCCCAGCATTTT.

The V gene is TRBV7-9, the J gene TRBJ1-5, with TRBD1 identical over 10 bases. J lost 6 bases, V lost 2 bases, and 7 bases had no gene match. Germline CDR1 is SEHNR and CDR2 is FQNEAQ (reference sequence). The length of the CDR3 is 16 residues. The chain's CDR3 is CASSLSGQGLVQPQHF. Here the CDR3 DNA reads TGTGCCAGCAGCTTATCGGGACAGGGGTTGGTTCAGCCCCAGCATTTT.

The chain links TRBV14 to TRBJ2-7; D gene uncertain. The germline CDR1 and CDR2 sequences are SGHDN and FVKESK. Between the trimmed V and J ends, which lost 3 bases and 5 bases, there was a span of 8 bases. The CDR3 runs to 12 residues. This chain's CDR3 is CASSHSYDEQYF. DNA for the CDR3: TGTGCCAGCAGCCACAGTTACGACGAGCAGTACTTC.

The chain joins TRBV6-5 to TRBJ1-6; a weak D match, TRBD1 (5 bases). This CDR3 has 15 residues. Trimming stripped 5 bases from V and 8 bases from J, with 16 bases between. Germline V gene data show CDR1 as MNHEY and CDR2 as SVGAGI. The CDR3: CASSPGGIAHSPLHF. The CDR3 DNA is TGTGCCAGCAGTCCCGGGGGGATCGCCCATTCACCCCTCCACTTT.

The V call is TRBV2, the J call TRBJ1-5; D is perhaps TRBD1 (5 bases). This CDR3 spans 15 amino acids. V gave up 8 bases and J gave up 5 bases, with 19 bases separating them. CDR1 is SNHLY, CDR2 FYNNEI, per germline. In DNA, the CDR3 is TGTGCCAGCCGTGCTAATGGGGCAGATTATCAGCCCCAGCATTTT. Amino acid sequence: CASRANGADYQPQHF.

This clone has only one observation. V gene TRBV9 combines with J gene TRBJ1-1; weak D call: TRBD1 (5 bases). This CDR3 has 13 residues. Trimming left V 6 bases short and J 7 bases short, with 16 bases between. Germline values: CDR1 SGDLS, CDR2 YYNGEE. The CDR3 here is CASNLDTTGEAFF. CDR3 coding DNA: TGTGCCAGCAACCTAGATACTACAGGTGAAGCTTTCTTT.

V is TRBV27 and J is TRBJ2-2, with D possibly being TRBD1 (6 bases). V lost 8 bases to trimming and J lost 6 bases, with 16 bases between them. The CDR3 consists of 14 residues. Germline CDR1 reads MNHEY; CDR2 reads SMNVEV (reference sequence). The DNA of the CDR3 is TGTGCCAGCCTCGGACAGTGGCCGGCCGGGGAGCTGTTTTTT. Translated, it gives CASLGQWPAGELFF.